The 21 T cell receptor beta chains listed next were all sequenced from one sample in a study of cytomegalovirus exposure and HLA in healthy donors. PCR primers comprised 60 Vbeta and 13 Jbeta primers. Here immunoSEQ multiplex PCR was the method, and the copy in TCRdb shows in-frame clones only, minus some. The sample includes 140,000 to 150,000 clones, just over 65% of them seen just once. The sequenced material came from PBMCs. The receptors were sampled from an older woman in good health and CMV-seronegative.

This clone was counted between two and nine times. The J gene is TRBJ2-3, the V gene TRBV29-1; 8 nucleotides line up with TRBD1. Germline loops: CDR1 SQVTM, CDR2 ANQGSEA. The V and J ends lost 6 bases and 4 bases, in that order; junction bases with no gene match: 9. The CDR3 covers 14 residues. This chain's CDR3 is CSVRTGLVADTQYF. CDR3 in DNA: TGCAGCGTCAGGACAGGGCTTGTCGCAGATACGCAGTATTTT.

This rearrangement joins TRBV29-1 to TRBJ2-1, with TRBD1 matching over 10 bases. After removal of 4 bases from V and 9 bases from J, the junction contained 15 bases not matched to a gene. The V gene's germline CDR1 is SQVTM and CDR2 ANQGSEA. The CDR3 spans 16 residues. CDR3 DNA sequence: TGCAGCGTTGTAGGGAGACGGACAGGGGGGAAGGGTGAGCAGTTCTTC. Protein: CSVVGRRTGGKGEQFF.

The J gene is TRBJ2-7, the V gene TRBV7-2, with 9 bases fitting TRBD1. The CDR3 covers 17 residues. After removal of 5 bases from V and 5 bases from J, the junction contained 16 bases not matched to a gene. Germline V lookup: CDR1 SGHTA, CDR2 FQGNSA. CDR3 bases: TGTGCCAGCAGCCGTGGACAGGGGACCCTCTTCGGCGACGAGCAGTACTTC. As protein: CASSRGQGTLFGDEQYF. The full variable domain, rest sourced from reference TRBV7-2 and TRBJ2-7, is GAGVSQSPSNKVTEKGKDVELRCDPISGHTALYWYRQSLGQGLEFLIYFQGNSAPDKSGLPSDRFSAERTGGSVSTLTIQRTQQEDSAVYLCASSRGQGTLFGDEQYFGPGTRLTVT.

CDR3 bases: TGTGCCAGCAGCTCTGCGGCAGGGATTTCTAACGAGCAGTACTTC. This codes for CASSSAAGISNEQYF. The gene calls are TRBV6-5 and TRBJ2-7; perhaps TRBD1 as D (5 bases). Trimming stripped 6 bases from V and 5 bases from J, with 20 bases between. The CDR3 is made up of 15 amino acids. Germline V gene sequence: CDR1 MNHEY, CDR2 SVGAGI.

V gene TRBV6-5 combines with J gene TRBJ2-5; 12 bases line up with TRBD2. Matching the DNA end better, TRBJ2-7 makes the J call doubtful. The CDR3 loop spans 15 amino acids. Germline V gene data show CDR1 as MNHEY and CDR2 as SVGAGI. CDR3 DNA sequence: TGTGCCAGCAGTTACACTAGCGGGAGGCCCTACGAGCAGTACTTC. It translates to CASSYTSGRPYEQYF.

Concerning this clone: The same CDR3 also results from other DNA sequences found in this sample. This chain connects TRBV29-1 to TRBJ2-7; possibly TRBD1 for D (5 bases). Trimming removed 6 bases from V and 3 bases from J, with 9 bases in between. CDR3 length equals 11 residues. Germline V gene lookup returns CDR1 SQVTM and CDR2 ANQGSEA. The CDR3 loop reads CSVDQGYEQYF. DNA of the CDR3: TGCAGCGTAGACCAGGGCTACGAGCAGTACTTC.

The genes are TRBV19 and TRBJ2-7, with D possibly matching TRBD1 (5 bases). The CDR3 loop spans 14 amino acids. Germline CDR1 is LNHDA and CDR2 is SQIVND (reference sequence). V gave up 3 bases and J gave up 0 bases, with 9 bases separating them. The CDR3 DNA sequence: TGTGCCAGTAGTATGACAGTCAGCTCCTACGAGCAGTACTTC. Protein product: CASSMTVSSYEQYF.

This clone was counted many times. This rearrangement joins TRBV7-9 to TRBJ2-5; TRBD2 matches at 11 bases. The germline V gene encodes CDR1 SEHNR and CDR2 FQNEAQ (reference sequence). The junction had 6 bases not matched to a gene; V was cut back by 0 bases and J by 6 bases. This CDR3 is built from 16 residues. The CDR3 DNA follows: TGTGCCAGCAGCTTAGCGAGCCTAGCGGGAGGTCAGACCCAGTACTTC. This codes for CASSLASLAGGQTQYF.

For the CDR3, the DNA is TGTGCCAGCAGCTTAGTAGCGGCGGAGACCCAGTACTTC. It translates to CASSLVAAETQYF. The J gene is TRBJ2-5, the V gene TRBV7-9, with D possibly being TRBD2 (6 bases). The CDR3 has 13 residues. V shed 1 base and J shed 5 bases, with 8 bases lying between them. Germline values: CDR1 SEHNR, CDR2 FQNEAQ (reference sequence).

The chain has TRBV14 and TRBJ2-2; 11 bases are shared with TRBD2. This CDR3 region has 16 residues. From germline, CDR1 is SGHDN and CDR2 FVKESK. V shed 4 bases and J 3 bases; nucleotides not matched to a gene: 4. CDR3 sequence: CASSLLLAGDTGELFF. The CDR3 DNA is TGTGCCAGCAGCCTACTACTAGCGGGGGACACCGGGGAGCTGTTTTTT. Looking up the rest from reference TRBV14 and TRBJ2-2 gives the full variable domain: EAGVTQFPSHSVIEKGQTVTLRCDPISGHDNLYWYRRVMGKEIKFLLHFVKESKQDESGMPNNRFLAERTGGTYSTLKVQPAELEDSGVYFCASSLLLAGDTGELFFGEGSRLTVL.

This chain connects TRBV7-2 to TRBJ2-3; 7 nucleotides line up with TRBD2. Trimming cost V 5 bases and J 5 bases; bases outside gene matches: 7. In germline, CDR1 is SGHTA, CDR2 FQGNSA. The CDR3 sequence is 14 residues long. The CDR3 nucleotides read TGTGCCAGCAGCCGACTAGCTCGGAAAGATACGCAGTATTTT. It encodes CASSRLARKDTQYF.

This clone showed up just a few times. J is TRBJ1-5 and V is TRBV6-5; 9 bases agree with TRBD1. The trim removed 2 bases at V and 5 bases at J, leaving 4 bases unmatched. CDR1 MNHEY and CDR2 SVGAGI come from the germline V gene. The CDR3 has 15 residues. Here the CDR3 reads CASSYTGGQDQPQHF. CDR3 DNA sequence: TGTGCCAGCAGTTACACAGGGGGCCAGGATCAGCCCCAGCATTTT.

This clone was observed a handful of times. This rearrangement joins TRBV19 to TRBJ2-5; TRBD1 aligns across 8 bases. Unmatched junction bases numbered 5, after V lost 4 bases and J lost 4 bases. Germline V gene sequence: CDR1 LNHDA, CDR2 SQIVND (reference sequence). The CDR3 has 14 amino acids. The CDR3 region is CASSTTGAGETQYF. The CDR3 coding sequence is TGTGCCAGTAGTACGACAGGGGCAGGAGAGACCCAGTACTTC.

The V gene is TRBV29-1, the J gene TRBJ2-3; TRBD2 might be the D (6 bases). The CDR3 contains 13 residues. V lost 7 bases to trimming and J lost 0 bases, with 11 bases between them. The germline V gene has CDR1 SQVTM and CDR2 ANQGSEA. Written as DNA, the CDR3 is TGCAGCGCAGAGGAGGGTAGCACAGATACGCAGTATTTT. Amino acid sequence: CSAEEGSTDTQYF.

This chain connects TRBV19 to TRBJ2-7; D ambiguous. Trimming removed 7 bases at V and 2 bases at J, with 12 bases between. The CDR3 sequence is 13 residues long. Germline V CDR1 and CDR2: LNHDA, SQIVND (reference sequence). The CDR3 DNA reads TGTGCCAGTACTCCGGGTCACCCCTACGAGCAGTACTTC. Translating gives CASTPGHPYEQYF.

The CDR3 DNA is TGTGCCAGCAGTTTATTAGGAGGGACAGGGGGCACTGAAGCTTTCTTT. Its translation: CASSLLGGTGGTEAFF. The rearrangement links TRBV27 to TRBJ1-1, with 11 bases aligning to TRBD1. The V gene end was trimmed by 1 base and the J gene end by 4 bases; junction bases not matched to a gene: 5. The length of the CDR3 is 16 residues. Per the germline V gene, CDR1 is MNHEY and CDR2 is SMNVEV (reference sequence).

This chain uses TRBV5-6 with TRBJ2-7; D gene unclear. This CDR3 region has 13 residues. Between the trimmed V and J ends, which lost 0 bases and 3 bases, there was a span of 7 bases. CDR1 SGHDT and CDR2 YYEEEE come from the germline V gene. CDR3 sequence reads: CASSLAGNYEQYF. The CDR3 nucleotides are TGTGCCAGCAGCTTGGCAGGTAACTACGAGCAGTACTTC.

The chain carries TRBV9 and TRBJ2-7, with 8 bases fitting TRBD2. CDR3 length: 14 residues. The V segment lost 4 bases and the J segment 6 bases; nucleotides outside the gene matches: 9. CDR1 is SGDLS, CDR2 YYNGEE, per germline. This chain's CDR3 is CASSTSGTRPEQYF. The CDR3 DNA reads TGTGCCAGCAGCACCTCCGGGACTAGACCCGAGCAGTACTTC.

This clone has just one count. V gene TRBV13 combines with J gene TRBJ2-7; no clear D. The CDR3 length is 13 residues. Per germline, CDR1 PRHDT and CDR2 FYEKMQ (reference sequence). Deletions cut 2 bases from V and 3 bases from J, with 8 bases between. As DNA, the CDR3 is TGTGCCAGCAGCTTAACGGGTGTCTACGAGCAGTACTTC. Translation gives CASSLTGVYEQYF. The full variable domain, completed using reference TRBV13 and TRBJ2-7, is AAGVIQSPRHLIKEKRETATLKCYPIPRHDTVYWYQQGPGQDPQFLISFYEKMQSDKGSIPDRFSAQQFSDYHSELNMSSLELGDSALYFCASSLTGVYEQYFGPGTRLTVT.

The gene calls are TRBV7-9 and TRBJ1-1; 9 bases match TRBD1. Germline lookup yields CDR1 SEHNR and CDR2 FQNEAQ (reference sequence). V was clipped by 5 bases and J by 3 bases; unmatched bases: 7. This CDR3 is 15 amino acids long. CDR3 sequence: CASSPGQGRDTEAFF. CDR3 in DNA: TGTGCCAGCAGCCCTGGACAGGGGCGGGACACTGAAGCTTTCTTT.

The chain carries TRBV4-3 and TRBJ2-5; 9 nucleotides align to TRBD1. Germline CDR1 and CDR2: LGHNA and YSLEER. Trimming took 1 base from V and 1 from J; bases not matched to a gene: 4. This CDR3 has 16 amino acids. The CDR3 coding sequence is TGCGCCAGCAGCCAAGTGTCGGGACAGGGCCAAGAGACCCAGTACTTC. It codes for CASSQVSGQGQETQYF.